These 29 T cell receptor beta chains were sequenced from one sample in a study of graft-versus-host responses after intestinal transplantation. These receptors have no identified antigens. Sequencing was performed with immunoSEQ multiplex PCR; in TCRdb, only in-frame clones are kept and a portion is missing. The sample holds tens of thousands of clones, roughly 90% seen once. The material sequenced was unstimulated CD4+ T cells sorted from spleen or lymph node cells, taken before intestinal transplant. The receptors stem from a human donor who received an intestinal transplant.

V usage is TRBV7-9 and J usage is TRBJ2-1, with 13 nucleotides matching TRBD2. J lost 5 bases, V lost 5 bases, and 12 bases had no gene match. Germline loops: CDR1 SEHNR, CDR2 FQNEAQ (reference sequence). The CDR3 totals 18 residues. DNA for the CDR3: TGTGCCAGCAGCGAAGGGACTAGCGGGAATGCCGGAAACAATGAGCAGTTCTTC. Translating it yields CASSEGTSGNAGNNEQFF.

The rearrangement links TRBV15 to TRBJ1-4; tentative D call: TRBD1 (6 bases). The CDR3 is made up of 14 amino acids. Germline V gene lookup returns CDR1 LNHNV and CDR2 YYDKDF (reference sequence). V lost 7 bases and J 10 bases, leaving 19 bases between the germline ends. The CDR3 DNA reads TGTGCCACCACGGGACAAGAGGGTTCTGGAAAACTGTTTTTT. Amino acids: CATTGQEGSGKLFF.

This clone has only a few counts. The chain recombines TRBV19 with TRBJ1-3; no reliable D call. Trimming pared 7 bases from V and 8 bases from J, leaving 9 bases between. Germline V lookup: CDR1 LNHDA, CDR2 SQIVND (reference sequence). CDR3 length: 11 residues. Here the CDR3 reads CASTRRDTIYF. DNA for the CDR3: TGTGCCAGTACCCGGAGGGACACCATATATTTT.

The V call is TRBV7-2, the J call TRBJ2-2, with D uncertain. The CDR3 is 16 amino acids. The V end was cut by 4 bases, the J end by 1 base, with 13 bases between. Germline CDR1 is SGHTA and CDR2 is FQGNSA. In DNA form, the CDR3 reads TGTGCCAGCAGCTCTCTGGGCCTGATGAACACCGGGGAGCTGTTTTTT. It encodes CASSSLGLMNTGELFF.

The rearrangement joins TRBV27 to TRBJ1-5, with D perhaps TRBD1 (6 bases). Germline values: CDR1 MNHEY, CDR2 SMNVEV (reference sequence). The CDR3 has 13 amino acids. Trimming cost V 5 bases and J 1 base, with 6 bases left between them. CDR3 sequence (DNA): TGTGCCAGCAGTCAGGGGAGCAATCAGCCCCAGCATTTT. Amino acids: CASSQGSNQPQHF.

V and J are TRBV6-1 and TRBJ2-3; tentative D call: TRBD1 (6 bases). The CDR3 consists of 12 residues. Germline CDR1 and CDR2: MNHNS and SASEGT. Trimming took 6 bases from V and 4 from J, leaving 8 bases between them. CDR3 DNA sequence: TGTGCCAGCAGCGAGGGGGCAGATACGCAGTATTTT. This sequence encodes CASSEGADTQYF.

The chain carries TRBV7-2 and TRBJ2-1, with 8 bases aligning to TRBD2. The CDR3 sequence is 16 residues long. Germline loops: CDR1 SGHTA, CDR2 FQGNSA. The junction had 3 bases not matched to a gene; V was cut back by 2 bases and J by 0 bases. CDR3 sequence (DNA): TGTGCCAGCAGCTTACAGGCGGGAGGCTCCTACAATGAGCAGTTCTTC. It codes for CASSLQAGGSYNEQFF.

The chain recombines TRBV18 with TRBJ2-5; D not certain. V lost 0 bases to trimming and J lost 1 base, with 3 bases between them. CDR3 size: 13 residues. CDR1 and CDR2 from the germline V gene are KGHSH and LQKENI. The CDR3 region is CASSPPIQETQYF. CDR3 nucleotides: TGTGCCAGCTCACCACCCATCCAAGAGACCCAGTACTTC.

V usage is TRBV5-6 and J usage is TRBJ2-5; D is uncertain. The germline V gene encodes CDR1 SGHDT and CDR2 YYEEEE. This CDR3 is built from 13 residues. Trimming removed 7 bases from V and 4 bases from J, with 14 bases in between. The CDR3 coding sequence is TGTGCCAGCGGGCCGGGCCGAAGAGAGACCCAGTACTTC. It yields the protein CASGPGRRETQYF.

The chain joins TRBV30 to TRBJ1-4, with 7 bases matching TRBD1. The CDR3 totals 12 residues. J lost 7 bases, V lost 1 base, and 0 bases had no gene match. Per germline, CDR1 GTSNPN and CDR2 SVGIG (reference sequence). The CDR3 sequence: CAWSGQGEKLFF. In DNA form, the CDR3 reads TGTGCCTGGAGTGGACAGGGTGAAAAACTGTTTTTT.

The rearrangement joins TRBV6-4 to TRBJ2-1; D is ambiguous. With 0 bases removed from V and 4 bases from J, the gap between germline ends came to 19 bases. Germline V lookup: CDR1 MRHNA, CDR2 SNTAGT. The CDR3 loop spans 18 amino acids. The CDR3, as DNA: TGTGCCAGCAGTGACTCGCCGAGTTGTGTCCGCCTATACAATGAGCAGTTCTTC. Amino acids: CASSDSPSCVRLYNEQFF.

The chain is built from TRBV7-9 and TRBJ2-5; TRBD1 aligns across 12 bases. This CDR3 has 15 residues. The germline V gene encodes CDR1 SEHNR and CDR2 FQNEAQ (reference sequence). V dropped 5 bases and J dropped 2; count of bases not matched to a gene: 3. In DNA, the CDR3 is TGTGCCAGCAGCCGGGACAGGGGGCTACAAGAGACCCAGTACTTC. It codes for CASSRDRGLQETQYF.

This chain links TRBV11-2 with TRBJ2-1, with 8 bases that match TRBD1. Germline V gene lookup returns CDR1 SGHAT and CDR2 FQNNGV. The CDR3 consists of 14 residues. V dropped 5 bases and J dropped 3; count of bases not matched to a gene: 3. The CDR3 spells CASSPDRDYNEQFF. In nucleotides, the CDR3 is TGTGCCAGCAGCCCGGACAGGGACTACAATGAGCAGTTCTTC.

The chain couples TRBV2 to TRBJ2-1; a possible D gene is TRBD1 (6 bases). The germline gives CDR1 SNHLY, CDR2 FYNNEI. This CDR3 has 14 residues. The germline V and J ends were trimmed by 8 bases and 4 bases, with 15 bases remaining between them. The CDR3 loop is CASFQNREYNEQFF. In nucleotides, the CDR3 is TGTGCCAGCTTTCAAAACAGGGAGTACAATGAGCAGTTCTTC.

This clone was observed once. This chain links TRBV19 with TRBJ2-7; no firm D call. The V gene's germline CDR1 is LNHDA and CDR2 SQIVND (reference sequence). The CDR3 extends over 13 amino acids. Trimming took 6 bases from V and 7 from J, leaving 16 bases between them. The CDR3 bases are TGTGCCAGTAGCAACCCTCCACTGAGGGAGCAGTACTTC. Amino acids: CASSNPPLREQYF.

The genes are TRBV23-1 and TRBJ1-2; TRBD1 might be the D (6 bases). TRBV23-1 belongs to the ORF category, with a function that is uncertain. This CDR3 is 15 amino acids long. The ends were cut back, 3 bases at V and 4 bases at J, with 15 bases in the middle. CDR3 DNA sequence: TGCGCCAGCAGTCACTGCCCGACAGGACCCTATGGCTACACCTTC. Protein product: CASSHCPTGPYGYTF.

The chain recombines TRBV18 with TRBJ2-7; a possible D gene is TRBD2 (5 bases). This CDR3 contains 14 residues. Germline lookup yields CDR1 KGHSH and CDR2 LQKENI. Trimming shortened V by 1 base and J by 7 bases, and 14 bases separated the two germline ends. For the CDR3, the DNA is TGTGCCAGCTCACCACAAGCGACTATCTGGGAGCAGTACTTC. Protein: CASSPQATIWEQYF.

The chain carries TRBV10-1 and TRBJ2-1; D is uncertain. V shed 0 bases and J shed 7 bases, with 10 bases lying between them. The CDR3 covers 14 residues. The germline V gene has CDR1 WNHNN and CDR2 SYGVQD (reference sequence). The DNA of the CDR3 is TGCGCCAGCAGTGAGTCCCCTCAGGAGAATGAGCAGTTCTTC. Translation: CASSESPQENEQFF.

This chain joins TRBV11-3 and TRBJ1-2, with a possible D match to TRBD1 (6 bases). This CDR3 has 13 amino acids. Trimming left V 5 bases short and J 4 bases short, with 11 bases between. The germline V gene has CDR1 SGHNT and CDR2 YENEEA. CDR3 sequence reads: CASSQGGGYGYTF. DNA of the CDR3: TGTGCCAGCAGCCAAGGGGGTGGCTATGGCTACACCTTC.

V gene TRBV30 combines with J gene TRBJ1-5; TRBD1 is a possible D gene (5 bases). This CDR3 comprises 13 residues. V was clipped by 2 bases and J by 6 bases, with 11 bases between them. The V gene's germline CDR1 is GTSNPN and CDR2 SVGIG (reference sequence). Written as DNA, the CDR3 is TGTGCCTGGAGTATCGGGGCTGGTCAGCCCCAGCATTTT. Amino acids: CAWSIGAGQPQHF.

The chain combines TRBV18 with TRBJ2-5, with no clear D. The DNA end is a closer match to TRBJ2-7, so the J assignment may be wrong. Germline-derived CDR1 and CDR2 are KGHSH and LQKENI. The CDR3 extends over 11 amino acids. The CDR3, as DNA: TGTGCCAGCTCACCTCCCCACGAGCAGTACTTC. It translates to CASSPPHEQYF.

The gene calls are TRBV2 and TRBJ2-2; maybe TRBD2 (5 bases). This CDR3 region has 12 residues. Germline assignment: CDR1 SNHLY and CDR2 FYNNEI. Trimming cost V 6 bases and J 7 bases, with 9 bases left between them. The CDR3 DNA sequence: TGTGCCAGCAGGCTAGCAGGCGGGGAGCTGTTTTTT. This sequence encodes CASRLAGGELFF. The full variable domain, completed using reference TRBV2 and TRBJ2-2, is EPEVTQTPSHQVTQMGQEVILRCVPISNHLYFYWYRQILGQKVEFLVSFYNNEISEKSEIFDDQFSVERPDGSNFTLKIRSTKLEDSAMYFCASRLAGGELFFGEGSRLTVL.

This clone appeared a single time. The V and J genes are TRBV28 and TRBJ2-1, with D unclear. CDR3 length: 12 amino acids. CDR1 is MDHEN, CDR2 SYDVKM, per germline. Trimming cost V 6 bases and J 16 bases, with 19 bases left between them. CDR3: CASSANGISTFF. As DNA, the CDR3 is TGTGCCAGCAGCGCTAACGGAATCTCGACTTTCTTC.

V is TRBV19 and J is TRBJ2-7; TRBD2 might be the D (6 bases). This CDR3 is built from 13 residues. Between the trimmed V and J ends, which lost 4 bases and 5 bases, there was a span of 12 bases. Germline CDR1 LNHDA, CDR2 SQIVND (reference sequence). This CDR3 is CASSKPPGDEQYF. DNA for the CDR3: TGTGCCAGTAGTAAACCTCCGGGGGACGAGCAGTACTTC.

The rearrangement uses TRBV6-5 and TRBJ2-7; 8 bases are a match to TRBD1. The CDR3 loop spans 15 amino acids. The germline V gene encodes CDR1 MNHEY and CDR2 SVGAGI. Trimming cost V 7 bases and J 1 base; bases outside gene matches: 9. The CDR3 sequence: CASNTGGSRSYEQYF. DNA for the CDR3: TGTGCCAGCAACACAGGGGGGAGTAGGTCCTACGAGCAGTACTTC.

J is TRBJ1-2 and V is TRBV7-9; tentatively, D is TRBD1 (6 bases). CDR3 size: 16 residues. The V end lost 4 bases, the J end lost 5 bases, and 20 bases lay between the germline ends. Germline values: CDR1 SEHNR, CDR2 FQNEAQ (reference sequence). The CDR3 nucleotides read TGTGCCAGCAGCTCTAACTTCGGGGGGCTTTGGTATGGCTACACCTTC. Translating it yields CASSSNFGGLWYGYTF.

This sequence joins TRBV5-5 and TRBJ2-3, with TRBD2 matching 9 bases. Germline loops: CDR1 SGHKS, CDR2 YYEKEE (reference sequence). This CDR3 comprises 11 residues. Trimming at V came to 7 bases and at J to 9 bases, leaving 3 bases not matched to a gene. CDR3 nucleotide sequence: TGTGCCAGCCGCGGGGGGGACACGCAGTATTTT. This gives the protein CASRGGDTQYF.

CDR3 sequence reads: CASSELILAGGINEQFF. In DNA form, the CDR3 reads TGTGCCAGCAGTGAATTAATACTAGCGGGAGGTATCAATGAGCAGTTCTTC. The chain is built from TRBV25-1 and TRBJ2-1, with 12 positions matching TRBD2. Germline-derived CDR1 and CDR2 are MGHDK and SYGVNS. The CDR3 covers 17 residues. V gave up 1 base and J gave up 6 bases; unmatched junction bases: 7.

Here the CDR3 reads CASSLVRAVGDTQYF. The CDR3 region has the DNA TGTGCCAGCAGCTTAGTGAGGGCCGTAGGAGATACGCAGTATTTT. The V and J genes are TRBV11-2 and TRBJ2-3; D may be TRBD2 (5 bases). The ends were cut back, 1 base at V and 5 bases at J, with 13 bases in the middle. The CDR3 is made up of 15 amino acids. Germline lookup yields CDR1 SGHAT and CDR2 FQNNGV.